What follows are 30 T cell receptor beta chains derived from one specimen sequenced in a study of T cell repertoires in cytomegalovirus infection. The antigens these receptors bind are not known. Each CDR3 protein gets one entry after TCRdb re-called the reads with MiXCR. The sample has 60,000 to 75,000 distinct CDR3 sequences; under 25% are singletons. The specimen was PBMCs, sequenced either directly or after in vitro stimulation (not recorded which). The origin of the receptors is a human donor in good health (CMV status not recorded). Some clones in this sample may be carry-over from other donors' samples.

The rearrangement joins TRBV27 to TRBJ1-3; the match to TRBD1 covers 9 bases. Germline CDR1 reads MNHEY; CDR2 reads SMNVEV (reference sequence). The V segment lost 11 bases and the J segment 3 bases; nucleotides outside the gene matches: 5. The CDR3 is 13 amino acids. The CDR3 DNA sequence: TGTGCCGGACAGGGGACGAGTGGAAACACCATATATTTT. Translating gives CAGQGTSGNTIYF.

This clonotype was detected only a few times. The chain recombines TRBV6-2 or TRBV6-3 with TRBJ2-7; D perhaps matches TRBD2 (6 bases). V gave up 1 base and J gave up 0 bases, with 16 bases separating them. This CDR3 spans 17 amino acids. In germline, CDR1 is MNHEY, CDR2 SVGEGT. As DNA, the CDR3 is TGTGCCAGCAGTTACTTCCCCGGGAGCGGGCTCTCCTACGAGCAGTACTTC. It codes for CASSYFPGSGLSYEQYF.

J is TRBJ2-3 and V is TRBV7-2; 7 nucleotides line up with TRBD2. Germline V gene sequence: CDR1 SGHTA, CDR2 FQGNSA. CDR3 length equals 14 residues. The J segment lost 9 bases and the V segment lost 2 bases, leaving 8 bases of the junction unmatched. CDR3 amino acids: CASSLRRERGTQYF. The CDR3, as DNA: TGTGCCAGCAGCTTACGGCGGGAGAGGGGCACGCAGTATTTT.

V usage is TRBV12-3 or TRBV12-4 and J usage is TRBJ1-1; TRBD1 is a possible D gene (5 bases). The CDR3 runs to 12 residues. The ends were cut back, 7 bases at V and 7 bases at J, with 13 bases in the middle. CDR3 sequence (DNA): TGTGCCAGCACTCGGGGACGGGGTGAAGCTTTCTTT. This gives the protein CASTRGRGEAFF.

This clonotype was seen repeatedly, ten times or more. DNA for the CDR3: TGTGCCAGCAGCTTACGACAGGGGGACCAAGAGACCCAGTACTTC. Translation gives CASSLRQGDQETQYF. J is TRBJ2-5 and V is TRBV7-2; TRBD1 matches at 9 bases. CDR1 is SGHTA and CDR2 is FQGNSA in the germline V gene. Germline trimming cut 2 bases from V and 0 bases from J; bases unmatched to any gene: 1. The CDR3 totals 15 residues.

This clonotype was picked up a small number of times. The V call is TRBV12-3 or TRBV12-4, the J call TRBJ2-1; 8 bases map to TRBD2. J lost 9 bases, V lost 1 base, and 5 bases had no gene match. The CDR3 contains 14 residues. In DNA, the CDR3 is TGTGCCAGCAGTTTAGGGGGACTAGTAAGTGAGCAGTTCTTC. The encoded protein is CASSLGGLVSEQFF.

This clonotype was seen at least ten times. This sequence joins TRBV7-2 and TRBJ2-1; D perhaps matches TRBD2 (5 bases). The CDR3 sequence is 14 residues long. Germline V gene lookup returns CDR1 SGHTA and CDR2 FQGNSA. V was trimmed by 7 bases and J by 7 bases, leaving 17 bases between them. DNA of the CDR3: TGTGCCAGCAAGACATACGGTGGCGGGAATGAGCAGTTCTTC. Protein sequence: CASKTYGGGNEQFF.

In this sample, this clonotype turned up a few times. The chain combines TRBV12-3 or TRBV12-4 with TRBJ1-2, with 9 bases aligning to TRBD1. The CDR3 sequence is 15 residues long. Trimming removed 1 base from V and 4 bases from J; junction bases left unmatched: 4. Here the CDR3 DNA reads TGTGCCAGCAGTTTAGGGGACAGGGAGGGCTATGGCTACACCTTC. Translated: CASSLGDREGYGYTF.

This clonotype has more than one count but fewer than ten. This chain connects TRBV28 to TRBJ2-1, with 12 bases identical to TRBD1. This CDR3 is 15 amino acids long. V was clipped by 6 bases and J by 10 bases; unmatched bases: 10. Germline V gene data show CDR1 as MDHEN and CDR2 as SYDVKM. The CDR3 coding sequence is TGTGCCAGCAGACCTCCGGGACAGGGGGCAAAGGAGCAGTTCTTC. Amino acid sequence: CASRPPGQGAKEQFF.

This clonotype was counted between two and nine times. The chain is built from TRBV6-2 or TRBV6-3 and TRBJ2-5; a possible D gene is TRBD1 (6 bases). Germline V gene lookup returns CDR1 MNHEY and CDR2 SVGEGT. V lost 6 bases, J lost 2 bases, and 10 bases lay in between. The CDR3 consists of 13 residues. DNA of the CDR3: TGTGCCAGCAGAGGACAGCTACAAGAGACCCAGTACTTC. Protein: CASRGQLQETQYF.

This clonotype was seen a few times. CDR3 in DNA: TGCGCCAGCAGCATTGGACTAGCGGAGGCACAAGAGACCCAGTACTTC. This translates into CASSIGLAEAQETQYF. The V gene is TRBV5-1, the J gene TRBJ2-5, with 10 nucleotides matching TRBD2. Germline V gene sequence: CDR1 SGHRS, CDR2 YFSETQ. J was trimmed by 2 bases and V by 4 bases; bases with no gene match: 8. This CDR3 comprises 16 residues. The complete variable domain, with remaining parts taken from reference TRBV5-1 and TRBJ2-5, reads KAGVTQTPRYLIKTRGQQVTLSCSPISGHRSVSWYQQTPGQGLQFLFEYFSETQRNKGNFPGRFSGRQFSNSRSEMNVSTLELGDSALYLCASSIGLAEAQETQYFGPGTRLLVL.

This clonotype was seen repeatedly, ten times or more. The chain is built from TRBV11-2 and TRBJ2-7, with D tentatively TRBD2 (5 bases). Germline assignment: CDR1 SGHAT and CDR2 FQNNGV. The CDR3 contains 13 residues. Trimming stripped 5 bases from V and 6 bases from J, with 14 bases between. The chain's CDR3 is CASSAQLVSEQYV. The DNA for the CDR3 is TGTGCCAGCAGCGCCCAACTAGTGAGCGAGCAGTACGTC.

The chain combines TRBV27 with TRBJ2-5; D remains unclear. Germline CDR1 reads MNHEY; CDR2 reads SMNVEV (reference sequence). This CDR3 comprises 14 residues. Trimming pared 5 bases from V and 5 bases from J, leaving 15 bases between. The chain's CDR3 is CASSDDAWAETQYF. The CDR3 DNA is TGTGCCAGCAGTGATGACGCCTGGGCGGAGACCCAGTACTTC.

The chain carries TRBV2 and TRBJ1-6; D is undetermined. Germline assignment: CDR1 SNHLY and CDR2 FYNNEI. Trimming took off 3 bases at V and 6 bases at J, with 6 bases between the two ends. The CDR3 loop spans 13 amino acids. The CDR3 DNA is TGTGCCAGCAGTGAGGGGATTAATTCACCCCTCCACTTT. Protein: CASSEGINSPLHF. The entire variable domain, with the rest obtained from reference TRBV2 and TRBJ1-6, is as follows: EPEVTQTPSHQVTQMGQEVILRCVPISNHLYFYWYRQILGQKVEFLVSFYNNEISEKSEIFDDQFSVERPDGSNFTLKIRSTKLEDSAMYFCASSEGINSPLHFGNGTRLTVT.

The chain combines TRBV5-4 with TRBJ2-7; D gene uncertain. CDR1 is SGHNT and CDR2 is YYREEE in the germline V gene (reference sequence). The V end lost 0 bases, the J end lost 5 bases, and 18 bases lay between the germline ends. The CDR3 spans 16 residues. CDR3 bases: TGTGCCAGCAGCTTGGGTTCGCGTTTTTCGTCTGACGAGCAGTACTTC. Translated, it gives CASSLGSRFSSDEQYF.

This clonotype has more than one count but fewer than ten. The chain joins TRBV10-3 to TRBJ2-5; tentative D call: TRBD1 (6 bases). Germline V gene sequence: CDR1 ENHRY, CDR2 SYGVKD. V was trimmed by 7 bases and J by 5 bases, leaving 14 bases between them. This CDR3 has 13 residues. The CDR3 loop reads CAIKQQGGETQYF. The DNA for the CDR3 is TGTGCCATCAAACAACAGGGCGGGGAGACCCAGTACTTC.

This clonotype was seen repeatedly, ten times or more. This rearrangement joins TRBV12-3 or TRBV12-4 to TRBJ1-1, with a possible D match to TRBD1 (5 bases). Trimming removed 3 bases at V and 1 base at J, with 9 bases between. The CDR3 runs to 14 residues. CDR3 in DNA: TGTGCCAGCAGTTTTGAAGGGGCGAACACTGAAGCTTTCTTT. Translated, it gives CASSFEGANTEAFF.

This clonotype was detected only once. J is TRBJ2-2 and V is TRBV7-6; tentatively, D is TRBD1 (6 bases). The CDR3 consists of 13 residues. Trimming pared 8 bases from V and 3 bases from J, leaving 10 bases between. Germline CDR1 is SGHVS and CDR2 is FNYEAQ. This chain's CDR3 is CASGTFDTGELFF. In nucleotides, the CDR3 is TGTGCCAGCGGGACATTCGACACCGGGGAGCTGTTTTTT.

This clonotype was recorded many times. In DNA, the CDR3 is TGTGCCAGCAGTCCCAGACTAGCGGGAGGCAATGAGCAGTTCTTC. Residues: CASSPRLAGGNEQFF. The chain links TRBV28 to TRBJ2-1; 13 nucleotides align to TRBD2. Germline lookup yields CDR1 MDHEN and CDR2 SYDVKM. V was clipped by 5 bases and J by 6 bases; unmatched bases: 4. The CDR3 loop spans 15 amino acids.

This rearrangement joins TRBV28 to TRBJ1-2; 9 nucleotides agree with TRBD1. The CDR3 has 14 residues. The ends lost 3 bases at V and 8 bases at J; junction bases unmatched: 7. CDR1 MDHEN and CDR2 SYDVKM come from the germline V gene. CDR3 DNA: TGTGCCAGCAGTTTGGTAGGACAGGGGAAAGGCTACACCTTC. It codes for CASSLVGQGKGYTF.

This chain links TRBV4-1 with TRBJ1-5; 9 bases align to TRBD1. Germline CDR1 reads MGHRA; CDR2 reads YSYEKL. The CDR3 sequence is 16 residues long. J was trimmed by 6 bases and V by 1 base; bases with no gene match: 7. The CDR3 DNA reads as TGCGCCAGCAGCCAAGGACAGGGGGTTATAGGTCAGCCCCAGCATTTT. Translating gives CASSQGQGVIGQPQHF.

This clonotype was seen many times. The chain recombines TRBV7-8 with TRBJ2-7; TRBD2 matches at 9 bases. With V trimmed by 2 bases and J by 0 bases, 5 bases remained unmatched. Germline lookup yields CDR1 SGHVS and CDR2 FQNEAQ. CDR3 size: 16 residues. The CDR3 nucleotides are TGTGCCAGCAGCTTACGTCCTAGCGGGGCCTCCTACGAGCAGTACGTC. It encodes CASSLRPSGASYEQYV.

This clonotype was seen a handful of times. V usage is TRBV28 and J usage is TRBJ2-7, with a possible D match to TRBD1 (6 bases). V lost 8 bases to trimming and J lost 4 bases, with 15 bases between them. There are 13 residues in the CDR3. Germline V gene sequence: CDR1 MDHEN, CDR2 SYDVKM. CDR3 amino acids: CASQQGDRYEQYF. The CDR3 DNA reads TGTGCCAGCCAACAGGGAGATCGGTACGAGCAGTACTTC.

The V call is TRBV4-3, the J call TRBJ1-2, with D perhaps matching TRBD1 (5 bases). The CDR3 runs to 16 residues. Germline values: CDR1 LGHNA, CDR2 YSLEER. Trimming shortened V by 0 bases and J by 4 bases, and 15 bases separated the two germline ends. The DNA for the CDR3 is TGCGCCAGCAGCCAAGATTGGTGGCAGGGAGGCTATGGCTACACCTTC. Translating gives CASSQDWWQGGYGYTF.

The table lists this clonotype with a few counts. The chain carries TRBV4-3 and TRBJ1-1, with 9 nucleotides matching TRBD1. The V segment lost 4 bases and the J segment 3 bases; nucleotides outside the gene matches: 6. Germline V lookup: CDR1 LGHNA, CDR2 YSLEER. The CDR3 has 15 amino acids. CDR3 protein: CASSRETGGHTEAFF. Written as DNA, the CDR3 is TGCGCCAGCAGCCGAGAGACAGGGGGGCACACTGAAGCTTTCTTT.

There are many counts of this clonotype. The chain uses TRBV7-9 and TRBJ2-7, with 10 bases fitting TRBD1. The CDR3 extends over 14 amino acids. The germline V gene has CDR1 SEHNR and CDR2 FQNEAQ (reference sequence). The trim removed 5 bases at V and 2 bases at J, leaving 3 bases unmatched. The CDR3: CASSLGQGAYEQYV. The CDR3 DNA reads TGTGCCAGCAGCCTTGGACAGGGGGCCTACGAGCAGTACGTC.

The chain is built from TRBV15 and TRBJ2-1; 8 bases are a match to TRBD1. Trimming took 0 bases from V and 7 from J; bases not matched to a gene: 2. There are 14 residues in the CDR3. Germline V lookup: CDR1 LNHNV, CDR2 YYDKDF (reference sequence). CDR3 nucleotide sequence: TGTGCCACCAGCAGAGAAACAGGGGGGAATGAGCAGTTCTTC. This encodes CATSRETGGNEQFF. The whole variable domain, remainder taken from reference TRBV15 and TRBJ2-1, is DAMVIQNPRYQVTQFGKPVTLSCSQTLNHNVMYWYQQKSSQAPKLLFHYYDKDFNNEADTPDNFQSRRPNTSFCFLDIRSPGLGDTAMYLCATSRETGGNEQFFGPGTRLTVL.

The V call is TRBV9, the J call TRBJ2-1; no firm D call. The ends were cut back, 0 bases at V and 4 bases at J, with 11 bases in the middle. The V gene's germline CDR1 is SGDLS and CDR2 YYNGEE. CDR3 size: 15 residues. The CDR3, as DNA: TGTGCCAGCAGCGTAGTACCCTCAACTTACAATGAGCAGTTCTTC. Translated: CASSVVPSTYNEQFF.

This clonotype turned up a few times. The chain links TRBV7-9 to TRBJ2-1, with 7 bases lining up with TRBD2. V trimming: 5 bases; J trimming: 0 bases; junction bases outside the gene matches: 10. This CDR3 comprises 17 residues. The V gene's germline CDR1 is SEHNR and CDR2 FQNEAQ (reference sequence). CDR3 bases: TGTGCCAGCAGCCAGCGGGACTCCTCTAGCTCCTACAATGAGCAGTTCTTC. Protein: CASSQRDSSSSYNEQFF.

The table lists this clonotype with a few counts. The genes are TRBV6-1 and TRBJ1-2; D is perhaps TRBD1 (6 bases). V gave up 7 bases and J gave up 3 bases, with 18 bases separating them. The CDR3 loop spans 15 amino acids. CDR1 and CDR2 (germline): MNHNS, SASEGT. CDR3 residues: CASIQLQGGDYGYTF. The DNA for the CDR3 is TGTGCCAGCATTCAACTACAGGGAGGCGACTATGGCTACACCTTC.